This record concerns one T cell receptor beta chain sequence. The protocol was immunoSEQ multiplex PCR, while the TCRdb copy is restricted to in-frame clones and leaves out a portion. The sample has over a million clones; roughly 98.5% are singletons. This specimen comes from a study of shared clonotypes between healthy human individuals. The J segment lost 3 bases and the V segment lost 5 bases, leaving 6 bases of the junction unmatched. In germline, CDR1 is SQVTM, CDR2 ANQGSEA. This CDR3 contains 13 residues. The chain combines TRBV29-1 with TRBJ2-7; 8 bases match TRBD1. This sequence was found in a young man in good health. The source material was naive CD4+ T cells sorted from blood. Indicated subset: CD45RA+ positively selected. CDR3 loop: CSVLDRVNYEQYF. The CDR3 DNA reads as TGCAGCGTTCTGGACAGGGTAAACTACGAGCAGTACTTC.